The T cell receptor beta chain described here comes from a study of T cell responses to AZD1222 COVID-19 vaccine. Germline trimming cut 7 bases from V and 0 bases from J; bases unmatched to any gene: 6. The germline V gene has CDR1 SGHVS and CDR2 FNYEAQ. The CDR3 runs to 15 residues. Sequencing used immunoSEQ multiplex PCR; TCRdb keeps in-frame clones, though not all of them. The table records approximately 75,000 clones, around 87% of them present only once. The study's findings and limits: Repertoire sampling occurred only after the peak T cell response.

Remarks on this clone: Antigen: not known.

The TCR was taken from an adult who received the AZD1222 COVID-19 vaccine. The material was peripheral blood, obtained 28 days after the second AZD1222 dose. The J gene is TRBJ2-1, the V gene TRBV7-6; 7 positions agree with TRBD2. This chain's CDR3 is CASKAGPSSYNEQFF. In nucleotides, the CDR3 is TGTGCCAGCAAAGCGGGGCCGAGCTCCTACAATGAGCAGTTCTTC.